The present TCR beta chain was sequenced within a study of identical twins. Whole-study findings and limits: Reduced insertions were recorded for abundant cord blood beta clonotypes, with no such pattern in memory repertoires.

This clonotype was observed a few times. Its specificity is not known. TCRdb re-called the 5' RACE reads through MiXCR, storing one row per CDR3 protein. The repertoire includes hundreds of thousands of distinct CDR3 sequences, around a sixth of them detected once, and around 13% sits in the top ten. These data are also associated with another study on T cells expressing NK-cell markers.

The TCR was taken from a woman younger than 35 in good health. Sample: PBMCs.

The CDR3 nucleotides read TGTGCCAGCAGTGCCCGGGGAGCAGGTCAGCCCCAGCATTTT. Its translation is CASSARGAGQPQHF. This rearrangement joins TRBV2 to TRBJ1-5, with D unresolved. Germline V CDR1 and CDR2: SNHLY, FYNNEI. The ends were cut back, 4 bases at V and 6 bases at J, with 13 bases in the middle. The CDR3 sequence is 14 residues long.